This note documents a single TCR beta chain sequence. The data were obtained in a study of blood T cell repertoires in COVID-19. Study-level background: Sample material is recorded as cDNA or gDNA derived from T cells, B-cell-depleted T cells, or PBMCs.

Only in-frame clones appear in the TCRdb table, and some are missing; sequencing was by immunoSEQ multiplex PCR. Among fewer than 200,000 clones listed, roughly 76% were seen once. The TCR sequence derives from a woman aged 50 to 60 with active or convalescent COVID-19. Sequenced input: peripheral blood.

The CDR3 here is CASSRDFLEPQHF. The CDR3 nucleotides read TGTGCCAGCAGCCGGGACTTCCTTGAGCCCCAGCATTTT. The chain combines TRBV7-9 with TRBJ1-5; D possibly corresponds to TRBD1 (5 bases). The CDR3 covers 13 residues. Trimming removed 5 bases from V and 8 bases from J, with 13 bases in between. Germline V gene lookup returns CDR1 SEHNR and CDR2 FQNEAQ (reference sequence).